This T cell receptor beta chain stems from a study of blood T cells in healthy people across ages (dated by TCRdb to the mid-2010s). Context from the whole study: In model experiments, roughly one uniquely barcoded TCR beta cDNA molecule per two T cells was captured by template switching. The study measured age-related changes in TCR beta repertoire diversity using deep sequencing normalized with unique cDNA molecular identifiers. The donors were divided into four age groups: young (average around 15 years), middle-aged (almost 40), aged (approximately 59) and long-lived (roughly 82). Donors of different ages were randomly distributed across sequencing lanes to avoid experimental bias. For two donors (one aged 18 to 30 and one aged 80 or older), the study analyzed two additional independent replicas of 1 million unique cDNA reads from the same blood draw.

The 35 to 40 donors, aged about 6 to 100 years, were systemically healthy Caucasian individuals from Russia. Each donor gave about 11 milliliters of peripheral blood, drawn into EDTA-treated Vacutainer tubes. Ficoll-Paque density-gradient centrifugation was used to isolate PBMCs, with at least 6 million per sample. Trizol reagent was used to extract total RNA from the PBMCs, yielding at least 6 micrograms per sample. For every donor, flow cytometry on a PBMC aliquot measured the percentage of naive CD45RAhigh/CD27high T cells. The research as a whole found: Estimates of total diversity from one million sequenced T cells were regarded as lower bounds and underestimates. Compared with the aged group, more naive CD4+ T cells, fewer expanded clones and increased TCR diversity were shown by the long-lived group, suggesting age selection. A strong correlation was found between observed TCR beta diversity and the percentage of naive T cells measured by flow cytometry. The CMV infection status of donors was not known, potentially confounding age-related changes in expanded clonotypes. Since profiling was done on bulk unsorted PBMCs, naive and antigen-experienced compartments could not be conclusively compared. As age increased, observed TCR beta diversity per million T cells dropped in a roughly linear way, and a significant reduction was already evident by age 40.

The method behind the library was 5' RACE. TCRdb shows the sequencer as Illumina HiSeq 2500. The second PCR ran for roughly 7 to 11 cycles and used a J-beta primer mix along with a sample-barcoded 5' primer. Each TCR beta cDNA molecule received a unique molecular identifier from a template-switch 5' adaptor carrying 12 random nucleotides. Each sample yielded at least 3 million CDR3-containing paired-end reads. The Mint cDNA synthesis kit, primed by a TRBC-specific oligonucleotide, was used to synthesize first-strand cDNA from all RNA. Following uracil-DNA glycosylase treatment, a first 18-cycle PCR with universal primers M1SS and BC2_uni_R was performed on all cDNA. The authors' pipeline ran thus. For normalization, 1 million high-quality reads, each with a distinct molecular identifier, were randomly selected from each sample. Reads with shared molecular identifiers were discarded instead of being binned into consensus sequences. CDR3 identification, clonotype clustering and error correction used MiTCR with a Q25 quality threshold and the strictest error-elimination algorithm. A nonparametric unseen species model using Euler transformation provided a lower-bound estimate of total TCR beta diversity. In TCRdb, the public reads were trimmed at Q25 with fastp and aligned with MiXCR, with productive beta chains retained. Under each unique CDR3 protein, matching rows form one entry showing the most common genes and DNA. For this entry, the V and J calls and clone size follow TCRdb and not the study's own pipeline. The sample includes 700,000 or so distinct CDR3 sequences, with approximately 40% observed a single time. The ten most abundant clones make up around 30% of the sample.

V is clipped by 6 bases and J by 0 bases, and the sequence between their germline boundaries is 14 bases long. The CDR3 sequence holds 16 residues, the cysteine and phenylalanine included. Solely the CDR3 DNA is kept, with 48 bases framed from the first base. Looking up the germline V gene yields CDR1 ENHRY and CDR2 SYGVKD. As for this clonotype: The target of this receptor is not known. Within one base of it there is no much larger clone, and no base qualities were kept.

Input material: blood. This receptor was taken from a man aged 80 or over in good health. This sequence uses TRBV10-3 and TRBJ1-4, with the D gene not confidently named. The nucleotides are TGTGCCATCAGCCCAATTCCGGGATCAACTAATGAAAAACTGTTTTTT. This gives the protein CAISPIPGSTNEKLFF.